Presented here are 18 T cell receptor beta chains from one specimen sequenced in a study of CD8+ T cells in alopecia areata. Reverse transcribed after extraction, RNA yielded cDNA as the sequencing template. Using immunoSEQ multiplex PCR, the repertoire was profiled, and TCRdb retains in-frame clones only, with some absent. Altogether 150,000 to 200,000 clones are present, just over 65% being singletons, with the ten largest covering 0.7% to 1%. Treatment given: oral pan-JAK inhibitor, 5-10 mg twice daily. This specimen was CD4+ T cells sorted from blood, taken at week 4, from a patient treated with tofacitinib. All receptors derive from a human donor with alopecia areata.

This clone was observed a few times. This chain joins TRBV10-1 and TRBJ1-5; D not certain. The CDR3 runs 12 residues. Trimming stripped 2 bases from V and 6 bases from J, with 5 bases between. Looked up from germline, CDR1 is WNHNN and CDR2 is SYGVQD (reference sequence). CDR3 amino acids: CASSEPGQPQHF. Written as DNA, the CDR3 is TGCGCCAGCAGTGAGCCCGGTCAGCCCCAGCATTTT.

A few counts support this clone. The genes are TRBV27 and TRBJ2-1, with D possibly matching TRBD1 (5 bases). Germline V gene lookup returns CDR1 MNHEY and CDR2 SMNVEV (reference sequence). V lost 3 bases to trimming and J lost 5 bases, with 17 bases between them. This CDR3 spans 16 amino acids. The CDR3, as DNA: TGTGCCAGCAGTTTGGTGGGGCGCAATCAGCACAATGAGCAGTTCTTC. It encodes CASSLVGRNQHNEQFF.

The chain uses TRBV29-1 and TRBJ2-2; TRBD2 might be the D (6 bases). The CDR3 loop spans 14 amino acids. The germline V gene encodes CDR1 SQVTM and CDR2 ANQGSEA. The V end lost 5 bases, the J end lost 0 bases, and 10 bases lay between the germline ends. This CDR3 reads CSVRPGANTGELFF. CDR3 DNA sequence: TGCAGCGTTCGTCCGGGGGCGAACACCGGGGAGCTGTTTTTT.

The rearrangement joins TRBV4-2 to TRBJ2-6; the D is unclear. V was pared by 4 bases and J by 1 base, with 8 bases between. CDR3 length equals 15 residues. Germline CDR1 LGHNA, CDR2 YNFKEQ. The CDR3 DNA follows: TGTGCCAGCAGCCCTACCGGGTCTGGGGCCAACGTCCTGACTTTC. Translation: CASSPTGSGANVLTF.

The chain carries TRBV6-4 and TRBJ2-6; no clear D gene. The germline gives CDR1 MRHNA, CDR2 SNTAGT. The CDR3 totals 15 residues. V was clipped by 8 bases and J by 0 bases, with 11 bases between them. This chain's CDR3 is CASVFVSSGANVLTF. CDR3 DNA: TGTGCCAGCGTTTTTGTGTCCTCTGGGGCCAACGTCCTGACTTTC.

This chain uses TRBV13 with TRBJ2-2; D may match TRBD1 or TRBD2 (5 bases each). Germline lookup yields CDR1 PRHDT and CDR2 FYEKMQ (reference sequence). V lost 5 bases to trimming and J lost 4 bases, with 11 bases between them. This CDR3 spans 14 amino acids. The CDR3, as DNA: TGTGCCAGCAGCCGTGGGACGGCCACCGGGGAGCTGTTTTTT. It is translated as CASSRGTATGELFF.

The rearrangement links TRBV7-9 to TRBJ1-2, with a tentative D call TRBD1 (5 bases). Germline V lookup: CDR1 SEHNR, CDR2 FQNEAQ (reference sequence). The V and J ends lost 1 base and 6 bases respectively, with 12 bases between them. This CDR3 is built from 14 residues. The CDR3 loop is CASSLGAGFDGYTF. In nucleotides, the CDR3 is TGTGCCAGCAGCTTAGGAGCAGGGTTCGATGGCTACACCTTC.

V gene TRBV29-1 combines with J gene TRBJ2-7, with a weak D call TRBD2 (6 bases). Per the germline V gene, CDR1 is SQVTM and CDR2 is ANQGSEA. Trimming left V 4 bases short and J 2 bases short, with 9 bases between. This CDR3 has 12 amino acids. The CDR3 DNA reads TGCAGCGTTGGGGAGGTAACCTACGAGCAGTACTTC. Protein: CSVGEVTYEQYF.

The chain couples TRBV10-3 to TRBJ2-2, with D perhaps TRBD1 (7 bases). This CDR3 is built from 15 residues. Trimming left V 6 bases short and J 2 bases short, with 13 bases between. Germline V CDR1 and CDR2: ENHRY, SYGVKD. The CDR3 loop reads CAIRGGQANTGELFF. DNA of the CDR3: TGTGCCATCAGGGGAGGACAGGCCAACACCGGGGAGCTGTTTTTT.

As to this clone: Other DNA sequences in the sample encode the same CDR3. The chain joins TRBV2 to TRBJ2-3; D call uncertain. Between the trimmed V and J ends, which lost 3 bases and 6 bases, there was a span of 4 bases. Germline CDR1 and CDR2: SNHLY and FYNNEI. This CDR3 has 11 amino acids. CDR3 nucleotides: TGTGCCAGCAGTGATGAGGATACGCAGTATTTT. The encoded protein is CASSDEDTQYF.

This clone has only a few counts. The chain links TRBV15 to TRBJ1-5; D ambiguous. CDR1 is LNHNV, CDR2 YYDKDF, per germline (reference sequence). With 1 base removed from V and 2 bases from J, the gap between germline ends came to 12 bases. The CDR3 runs to 16 residues. Here the CDR3 reads CATSRVKGIGNQPQHF. The CDR3 DNA follows: TGTGCCACCAGCAGAGTGAAGGGTATTGGCAATCAGCCCCAGCATTTT.

The rearrangement links TRBV15 to TRBJ1-6, with D perhaps matching TRBD1 (5 bases). The germline CDR1 and CDR2 sequences are LNHNV and YYDKDF (reference sequence). The CDR3 has 18 amino acids. V shed 3 bases and J shed 0 bases, with 15 bases lying between them. The DNA for the CDR3 is TGTGCCACCAGCAGCTCGGGACTTCTGAGCTCCTATAATTCACCCCTCCACTTT. It encodes CATSSSGLLSSYNSPLHF.

The V gene is TRBV6-6, the J gene TRBJ1-1, with D perhaps matching TRBD1 (5 bases). With 1 base removed from V and 4 bases from J, the gap between germline ends came to 10 bases. The CDR3 loop spans 14 amino acids. Per the germline V gene, CDR1 is MNHNY and CDR2 is SVGAGI (reference sequence). Written as DNA, the CDR3 is TGTGCCAGCAGTTACTATGGGGGTAGCACTGAAGCTTTCTTT. It is translated as CASSYYGGSTEAFF.

The chain links TRBV20-1 to TRBJ1-2; D may be TRBD1 (6 bases). Trimming took 6 bases from V and 7 from J, leaving 12 bases between them. The V gene's germline CDR1 is DFQATT and CDR2 SNEGSKA (reference sequence). The CDR3 is 11 amino acids. The CDR3 loop reads CSASQGGGYTF. CDR3 in DNA: TGCAGTGCCTCACAGGGCGGTGGCTACACCTTC.

This sequence joins TRBV4-1 and TRBJ2-7; either TRBD1 or TRBD2 may supply D (5 bases each). Trimming took 4 bases from V and 2 from J, leaving 12 bases between them. The CDR3 has 14 amino acids. In germline, CDR1 is MGHRA, CDR2 YSYEKL. CDR3 in DNA: TGCGCCAGCAGCCTGCCGGGACGGGCCTACGAGCAGTACTTC. It specifies CASSLPGRAYEQYF.

The chain is built from TRBV15 and TRBJ1-2; D is unresolved. The CDR3 loop spans 14 amino acids. Trimming shortened V by 0 bases and J by 1 base, and 6 bases separated the two germline ends. Per the germline V gene, CDR1 is LNHNV and CDR2 is YYDKDF (reference sequence). For the CDR3, the DNA is TGTGCCACCAGCAGAGACAGTAATAACTATGGCTACACCTTC. Its protein product is CATSRDSNNYGYTF.

The gene calls are TRBV4-2 and TRBJ1-6, with D possibly matching TRBD1 (6 bases). Trimming pared 0 bases from V and 7 bases from J, leaving 13 bases between. The CDR3 consists of 16 residues. Per the germline V gene, CDR1 is LGHNA and CDR2 is YNFKEQ. The CDR3 sequence: CASSQDGRGGNSPLHF. The CDR3 coding sequence is TGTGCCAGCAGCCAAGATGGCAGGGGAGGAAATTCACCCCTCCACTTT.

The chain is built from TRBV10-3 and TRBJ1-6, with D possibly TRBD1 on 5 matching bases. CDR1 is ENHRY, CDR2 SYGVKD, per germline. The CDR3 is 14 residues long. Trimming shortened V by 0 bases and J by 5 bases, and 5 bases separated the two germline ends. CDR3 sequence reads: CAISESRDNSPLHF. CDR3 DNA sequence: TGTGCCATCAGTGAGTCCAGGGATAATTCACCCCTCCACTTT.